Described below is a single T cell receptor (beta chain) sequence and its context. Its antigen is not yet known. No base qualities exist here, and no much larger clone lies one base off it. The germline V gene gives CDR1 as KGHSH and CDR2 as LQKENI. Ends trimmed: V by 3 bases, J by 2 bases; bases unmatched to a gene: 0. The CDR3 goes from the cysteine to the phenylalanine over 15 residues. The read is trimmed to its CDR3 DNA, 45 bases read in frame from base 1. Collaborating institutions collected whole blood in K2EDTA tubes following their own protocols. Collaborator samples were shipped for TCRbeta analysis as frozen whole blood, isolated PBMCs, or DNA extracted from either sample type. TCRbeta CDR3 regions were amplified from genomic DNA by means of the immunoSEQ Assay, a bias-controlled multiplex PCR. Processing in the source paper ran as follows. The number of nucleated cells in each sample was estimated from the amplification of reference gene primers within the assay. To quantify the absolute abundance of each unique TCRbeta CDR3 rearrangement, sequence reads were collapsed and filtered. Productive Simpson clonality was computed per sample as the square root of Simpson's diversity index over productive rearrangements. The table was pulled from immuneACCESS by TCRdb, which kept in-frame rearrangements only. Such tables lose some clones; where checked, under half of the loss comes from unresolved V genes, and the rest has no known cause. The D gene and trimming were derived from the DNA, and the V and J assignments and clone size from that table. For this sample there are approximately 410,000 clones; roughly 88% appear just once. The ten largest clonotypes hold 1.4% of the sample.

This sample stems from a study of blood T cell repertoires in COVID-19 (dated by TCRdb to the early 2020s). As for the study more broadly: The collaborator samples originated in the United States, Italy and Spain and spanned the acute and convalescent phases of COVID-19. The sample metadata nearly always contained a de-identified subject ID, COVID-19 status, age in years and sex. The material from the prospective study consisted of cDNA or gDNA derived from T cells, B-cell-depleted T cells, or PBMCs. HLA class I and class II types, where available, came from metadata supplied by the sample provider rather than from assay-based typing. The dataset comprised deeply sampled blood TCRbeta repertoires from subjects exposed to, actively infected with, or recovered from COVID-19. The repertoires were released in a freely available public database meant as a resource for research on the immune response to SARS-CoV-2. The samples were drawn from two sources: the first 160 participants of the ongoing ImmuneRACE study, and over 1,000 subjects contributed by 6 global collaborators. Broad study findings and their caveats: The quantity of clinical and demographic metadata differed by source and by participant and was supplied without curation.

Here the chain combines TRBV18 and TRBJ2-6, and 8 bases in between align with TRBD1. The material sequenced was peripheral blood. The source of this sequence is a woman aged 30 to 39 with active or convalescent COVID-19. This receptor carries the CDR3 CASSPDRAGANVLTF. Here is the DNA: TGTGCCAGCTCACCGGACAGGGCTGGGGCCAACGTCCTGACTTTC.